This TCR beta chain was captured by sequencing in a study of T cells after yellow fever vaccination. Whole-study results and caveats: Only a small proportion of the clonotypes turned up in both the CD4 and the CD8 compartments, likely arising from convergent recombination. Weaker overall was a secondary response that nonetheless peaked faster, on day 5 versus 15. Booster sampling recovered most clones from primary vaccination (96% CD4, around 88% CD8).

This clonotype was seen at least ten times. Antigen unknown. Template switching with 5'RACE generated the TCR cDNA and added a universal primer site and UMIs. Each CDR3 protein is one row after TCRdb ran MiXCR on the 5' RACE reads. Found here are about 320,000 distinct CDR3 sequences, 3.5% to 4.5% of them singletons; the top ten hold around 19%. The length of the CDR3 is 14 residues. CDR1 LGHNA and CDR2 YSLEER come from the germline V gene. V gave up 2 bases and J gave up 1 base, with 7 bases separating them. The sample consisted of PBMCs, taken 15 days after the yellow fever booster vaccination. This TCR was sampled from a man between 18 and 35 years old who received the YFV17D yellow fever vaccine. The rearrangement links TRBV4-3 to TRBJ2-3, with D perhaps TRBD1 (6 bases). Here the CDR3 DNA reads TGCGCCAGCAGCCAAAGGACAGGCACAGATACGCAGTATTTT. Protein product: CASSQRTGTDTQYF.